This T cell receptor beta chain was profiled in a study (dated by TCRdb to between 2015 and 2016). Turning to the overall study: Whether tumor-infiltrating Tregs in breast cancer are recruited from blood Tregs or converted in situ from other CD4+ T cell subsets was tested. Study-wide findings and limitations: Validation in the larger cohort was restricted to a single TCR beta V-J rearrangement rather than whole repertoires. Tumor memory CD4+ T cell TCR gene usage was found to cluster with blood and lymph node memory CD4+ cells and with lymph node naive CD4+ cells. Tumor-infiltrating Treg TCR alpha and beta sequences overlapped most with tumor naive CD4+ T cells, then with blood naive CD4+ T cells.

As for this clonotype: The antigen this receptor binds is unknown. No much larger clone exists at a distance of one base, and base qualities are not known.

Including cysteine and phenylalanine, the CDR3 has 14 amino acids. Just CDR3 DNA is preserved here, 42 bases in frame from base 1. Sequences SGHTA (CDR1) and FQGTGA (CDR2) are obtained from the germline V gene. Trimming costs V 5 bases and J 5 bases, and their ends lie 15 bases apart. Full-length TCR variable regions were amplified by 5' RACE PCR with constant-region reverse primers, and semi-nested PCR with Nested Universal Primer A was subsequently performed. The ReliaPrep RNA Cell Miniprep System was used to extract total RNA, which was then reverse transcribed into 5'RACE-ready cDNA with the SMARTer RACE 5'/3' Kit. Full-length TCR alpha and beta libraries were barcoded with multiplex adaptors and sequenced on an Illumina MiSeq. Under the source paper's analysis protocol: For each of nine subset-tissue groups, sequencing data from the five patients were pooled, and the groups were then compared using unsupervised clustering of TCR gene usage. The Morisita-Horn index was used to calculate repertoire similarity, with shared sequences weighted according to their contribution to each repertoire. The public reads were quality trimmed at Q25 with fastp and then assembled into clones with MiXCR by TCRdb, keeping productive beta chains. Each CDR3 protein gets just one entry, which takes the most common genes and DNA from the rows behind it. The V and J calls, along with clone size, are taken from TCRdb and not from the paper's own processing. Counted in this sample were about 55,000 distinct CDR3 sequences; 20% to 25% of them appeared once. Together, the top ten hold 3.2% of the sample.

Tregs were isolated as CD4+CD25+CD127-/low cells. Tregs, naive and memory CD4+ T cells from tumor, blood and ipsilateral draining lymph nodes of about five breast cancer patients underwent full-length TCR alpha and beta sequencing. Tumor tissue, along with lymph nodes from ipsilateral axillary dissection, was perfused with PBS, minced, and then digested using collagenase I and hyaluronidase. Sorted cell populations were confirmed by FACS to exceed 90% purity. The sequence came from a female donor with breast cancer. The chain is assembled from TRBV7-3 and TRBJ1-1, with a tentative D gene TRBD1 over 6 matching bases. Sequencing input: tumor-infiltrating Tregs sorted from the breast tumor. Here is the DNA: TGTGCCAGCAGCGCGCAGGGAGGGGGGACTGAAGCTTTCTTT. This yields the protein CASSAQGGGTEAFF.